The rows below give T cell receptor beta chains drawn from one sample of a study of T cells in Graves' hyperthyroidism and ophthalmopathy. MiXCR was run by TCRdb on the multiplex PCR reads, yielding one entry per CDR3 protein. The table shows 400,000 to 550,000 distinct CDR3 sequences, with around 22% occurring only once. The sequencing input was blood. These receptors came from a woman aged 25-40 years with Graves' ophthalmopathy. The CDR3 runs from the conserved cysteine through the conserved F or W. The D gene is left open where the match is weak. Some rows have no size entry. The others give once, few or many, or a class for an expanded clone.

>TRBJ2-7|many|TRBV19|TRBD1
CASSIETGGSEQYF
TGTGCCAGTAGTATCGAGACAGGGGGTTCCGAGCAGTACTTC
>TRBJ2-4|few|TRBV27|TRBD1
CASSGQGWENIQYF
TGTGCCAGCAGCGGACAGGGTTGGGAAAACATTCAGTACTTC
>TRBJ2-7|many|TRBV12-3/TRBV12-4|NA
CASTLGQGGSEQYF
TGTGCCAGCACCCTGGGGCAGGGGGGATCCGAGCAGTACTTC
>TRBJ2-7|many|TRBV10-3|TRBD1
CAISVNRDRGKKSSYEQYF
TGTGCCATCAGCGTAAACCGGGACAGGGGGAAGAAGAGCTCCTACGAGCAGTACTTC
>TRBJ2-2|NA|TRBV27|NA
CASSLRRTVNTGELFF
TGTGCCAGCAGTTTGAGGCGGACAGTAAACACCGGGGAGCTGTTTTTT
>TRBJ1-3|few|TRBV10-3|TRBD1
CATRPGRGFGNTIYF
TGTGCCACCCGGCCCGGCAGGGGGTTTGGAAACACCATATATTTT
>TRBJ1-1|many|TRBV19|TRBD1
CASSVQGASTEAFF
TGTGCCAGTAGTGTACAGGGGGCTAGCACTGAAGCTTTCTTT
>TRBJ2-7|many|TRBV28|TRBD2
CASALGGLAGPNEQYF
TGTGCCAGCGCCCTGGGGGGACTAGCGGGCCCAAACGAGCAGTACTTC
>TRBJ1-5|NA|TRBV28|TRBD1
CASSQVPGQGQPQHF
TGTGCCAGCAGCCAAGTCCCGGGACAGGGTCAGCCCCAGCATTTT
>TRBJ1-2|NA|TRBV6-1|NA
CASSDPQQRGYTF
TGTGCCAGCAGTGACCCCCAGCAGAGGGGCTACACCTTC
>TRBJ2-5|many|TRBV6-5|TRBD2
CASSYSKRGDYQETQYF
TGTGCCAGCAGTTACTCGAAGCGGGGGGACTACCAAGAGACCCAGTACTTC
>TRBJ1-1|NA|TRBV4-2|TRBD1
CASSPGTGWRNTEAFF
TGTGCCAGCAGCCCCGGGACAGGATGGAGGAACACTGAAGCTTTCTTT
>TRBJ2-5|NA|TRBV12-3/TRBV12-4|TRBD2
CASSSTIGLAEETQYF
TGTGCCAGCAGTTCTACCATCGGGCTAGCGGAAGAGACCCAGTACTTC
>TRBJ1-5|once|TRBV6-1|NA
CASSEIATGTANQPQHF
TGTGCCAGCAGTGAAATTGCGACGGGGACGGCCAATCAGCCCCAGCATTTT
>TRBJ2-5|many|TRBV28|TRBD2
CASRAGGQETQYF
TGTGCCAGCAGAGCGGGGGGACAAGAGACCCAGTACTTC
>TRBJ2-7|NA|TRBV30|NA
CARRGRGSHEQYF
TGTGCCCGCAGGGGCAGGGGCTCCCACGAGCAGTACTTC
>TRBJ1-1|few|TRBV30|NA
CAWSGRAEAFF
TGTGCCTGGAGTGGGAGGGCTGAAGCTTTCTTT
>TRBJ2-7|NA|TRBV19|TRBD1
CASNDRGHEQYF
TGTGCCAGTAATGACAGGGGACACGAGCAGTACTTC
>TRBJ2-2|NA|TRBV5-1|NA
CASEWGLNTGELFF
TGCGCCAGCGAGTGGGGCCTTAACACCGGGGAGCTGTTTTTT
>TRBJ2-5|many|TRBV7-8|TRBD2
CASSYSASGGAGTQYF
TGTGCCAGCAGCTACTCGGCGAGCGGGGGGGCGGGGACCCAGTACTTC
>TRBJ2-5|few|TRBV9|NA
CASSVDSWETQYF
TGTGCCAGCAGCGTAGATTCCTGGGAGACCCAGTACTTC
>TRBJ2-2|many|TRBV4-3|NA
CASSQERGANTGELFF
TGCGCCAGCAGCCAAGAAAGGGGAGCGAACACCGGGGAGCTGTTTTTT